Shown below are 11 T cell receptor beta chains from a single sample sequenced in a study of blood T cell repertoires in COVID-19. The protocol was immunoSEQ multiplex PCR, while the TCRdb copy is restricted to in-frame clones and leaves out a portion. The sample has 100,000 to 140,000 clones; about nine tenths are singletons. Sequencing used peripheral blood. These receptors were obtained from a woman aged 25 to 45 with acute or convalescent COVID-19.

The chain couples TRBV7-2 to TRBJ2-3; D ambiguous. In germline, CDR1 is SGHTA, CDR2 FQGNSA. The V end was cut by 1 base, the J end by 3 bases, with 5 bases between. The CDR3 has 13 amino acids. CDR3 amino acids: CASSLVVTDTQYF. The DNA for the CDR3 is TGTGCCAGCAGCTTAGTAGTTACAGATACGCAGTATTTT.

This clone was detected once. The V call is TRBV27, the J call TRBJ2-5, with 13 bases identical to TRBD2. V lost 3 bases to trimming and J lost 5 bases; unmatched junction nucleotides: 9. The CDR3 sequence is 17 residues long. CDR1 and CDR2 from the germline V gene are MNHEY and SMNVEV (reference sequence). The CDR3 DNA reads as TGTGCCAGCAGTTTTCTAGGACTAGCGGGAGCCCGGGAGACCCAGTACTTC. Its translation is CASSFLGLAGARETQYF.

The rearrangement uses TRBV10-3 and TRBJ1-2; D call uncertain. Germline V gene data show CDR1 as ENHRY and CDR2 as SYGVKD. This CDR3 is 11 amino acids long. Trimming removed 3 bases at V and 4 bases at J, with 3 bases between. The CDR3 here is CAISDSYGYTF. DNA for the CDR3: TGTGCCATCAGTGACAGCTATGGCTACACCTTC.

J is TRBJ1-6 and V is TRBV11-3; maybe TRBD1 (6 bases). CDR3 size: 12 residues. Per germline, CDR1 SGHNT and CDR2 YENEEA. The V gene lost 0 bases and the J gene lost 14 bases, with 8 bases spanning the gap. The CDR3 DNA sequence: TGTGCCAGCAGCTTAGAAACAGGGACCCTCCACTTT. It specifies CASSLETGTLHF. Full variable domain (rest looked up from reference TRBV11-3 and TRBJ1-6): EAGVVQSPRYKIIEKKQPVAFWCNPISGHNTLYWYLQNLGQGPELLIRYENEEAVDDSQLPKDRFSAERLKGVDSTLKIQPAELGDSAVYLCASSLETGTLHFGNGTRLTVT.

V is TRBV27 and J is TRBJ2-7; the D gene is possibly TRBD1 (5 bases). This CDR3 is 14 amino acids long. CDR1 is MNHEY and CDR2 is SMNVEV in the germline V gene (reference sequence). V was clipped by 3 bases and J by 2 bases, with 11 bases between them. In nucleotides, the CDR3 is TGTGCCAGCAGTTTTCAGACAGCAACCTACGAGCAGTACTTC. Protein sequence: CASSFQTATYEQYF.

The chain joins TRBV19 to TRBJ1-4; tentatively, D is TRBD1 (6 bases). The CDR3 consists of 15 residues. CDR1 is LNHDA and CDR2 is SQIVND in the germline V gene (reference sequence). V lost 5 bases and J lost 0, with 10 bases in between. The CDR3, as DNA: TGTGCCAGTAGTTCCGGGACACCAACTAATGAAAAACTGTTTTTT. This codes for CASSSGTPTNEKLFF.

As DNA, the CDR3 is TGTGCCAGCAGTTACGGGACAGCCGACTATGGCTACACCTTC. Its protein is CASSYGTADYGYTF. This chain connects TRBV6-5 to TRBJ1-2, with 7 bases fitting TRBD1. Per germline, CDR1 MNHEY and CDR2 SVGAGI. There are 14 residues in the CDR3. V gave up 2 bases and J gave up 3 bases; unmatched junction bases: 3.

This chain links TRBV12-5 with TRBJ2-7, with a weak D call TRBD2 (5 bases). Germline V CDR1 and CDR2: LGHNT, FRNRAP. With 2 bases removed from V and 6 bases from J, the gap between germline ends came to 11 bases. CDR3 size: 13 residues. The CDR3 DNA reads as TGTGCTAGTGGTTTGTTCAATAGCGCCGAGCAGTACTTC. Translating gives CASGLFNSAEQYF.

CDR3 protein: CASSQTGGQGQPQHF. CDR3 nucleotides: TGTGCCAGCAGCCAGACAGGGGGCCAGGGGCAGCCCCAGCATTTT. The chain joins TRBV2 to TRBJ1-5, with 10 bases matching TRBD1. Germline CDR1 SNHLY, CDR2 FYNNEI. The CDR3 runs 15 residues. The J segment lost 7 bases and the V segment lost 6 bases, leaving 9 bases of the junction unmatched. The full variable domain, in which reference TRBV2 and TRBJ1-5 provide the parts outside the CDR3, is EPEVTQTPSHQVTQMGQEVILRCVPISNHLYFYWYRQILGQKVEFLVSFYNNEISEKSEIFDDQFSVERPDGSNFTLKIRSTKLEDSAMYFCASSQTGGQGQPQHFGDGTRLSIL.

The table lists this clone with a count of one. The chain combines TRBV28 with TRBJ1-4, with a tentative D call TRBD1 (6 bases). From germline, CDR1 is MDHEN and CDR2 SYDVKM. The CDR3 contains 14 residues. V was trimmed by 5 bases and J by 7 bases, leaving 14 bases between them. CDR3 in amino acids: CASSLAGGSEKLFF. The CDR3 DNA reads as TGTGCCAGCAGTCTCGCGGGGGGCAGTGAAAAACTGTTTTTT.

DNA for the CDR3: TGTGCCAGCAGCTTAAGACTGACCTACGAGCAGTACTTC. It encodes CASSLRLTYEQYF. V usage is TRBV11-2 and J usage is TRBJ2-7; D unclear. Trimming took off 2 bases at V and 2 bases at J, with 7 bases between the two ends. Germline lookup yields CDR1 SGHAT and CDR2 FQNNGV. The CDR3 has 13 amino acids.